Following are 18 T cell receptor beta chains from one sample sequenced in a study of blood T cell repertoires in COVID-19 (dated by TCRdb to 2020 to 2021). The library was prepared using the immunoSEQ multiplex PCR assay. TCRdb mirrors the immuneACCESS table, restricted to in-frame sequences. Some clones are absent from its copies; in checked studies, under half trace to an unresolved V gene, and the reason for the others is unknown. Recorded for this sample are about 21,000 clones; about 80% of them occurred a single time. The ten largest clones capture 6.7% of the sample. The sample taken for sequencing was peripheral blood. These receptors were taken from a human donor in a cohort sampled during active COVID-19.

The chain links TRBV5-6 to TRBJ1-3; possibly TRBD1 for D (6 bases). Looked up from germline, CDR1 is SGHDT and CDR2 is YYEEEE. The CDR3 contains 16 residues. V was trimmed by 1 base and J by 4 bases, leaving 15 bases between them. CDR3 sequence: CASSLITGLGGNTIYF. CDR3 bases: TGTGCCAGCAGCTTGATTACAGGGTTGGGAGGAAACACCATATATTTT.

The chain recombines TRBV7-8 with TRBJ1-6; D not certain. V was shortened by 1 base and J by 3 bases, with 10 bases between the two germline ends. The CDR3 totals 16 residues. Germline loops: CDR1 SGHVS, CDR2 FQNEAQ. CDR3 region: CASSLDGSVYNSPLHF. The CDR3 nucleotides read TGTGCCAGCAGCTTAGACGGGTCTGTCTATAATTCACCCCTCCACTTT.

The CDR3 DNA is TGTGCCAGCAGCTGGGACAGGCGGCTCGGGGAGCTGTTTTTT. Translation: CASSWDRRLGELFF. J is TRBJ2-2 and V is TRBV7-2; 8 bases agree with TRBD1. Germline assignment: CDR1 SGHTA and CDR2 FQGNSA. This CDR3 has 14 residues. V gave up 4 bases and J gave up 7 bases; unmatched junction bases: 5. Variable domain in full (rest from reference TRBV7-2 and TRBJ2-2): GAGVSQSPSNKVTEKGKDVELRCDPISGHTALYWYRQSLGQGLEFLIYFQGNSAPDKSGLPSDRFSAERTGGSVSTLTIQRTQQEDSAVYLCASSWDRRLGELFFGEGSRLTVL.

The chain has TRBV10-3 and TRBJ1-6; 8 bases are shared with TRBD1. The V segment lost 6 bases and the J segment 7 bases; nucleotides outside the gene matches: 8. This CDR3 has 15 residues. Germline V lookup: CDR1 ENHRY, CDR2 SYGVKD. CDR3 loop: CAIRANDRGNSPLHF. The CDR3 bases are TGTGCCATCAGGGCTAATGACAGGGGAAATTCACCCCTCCACTTT.

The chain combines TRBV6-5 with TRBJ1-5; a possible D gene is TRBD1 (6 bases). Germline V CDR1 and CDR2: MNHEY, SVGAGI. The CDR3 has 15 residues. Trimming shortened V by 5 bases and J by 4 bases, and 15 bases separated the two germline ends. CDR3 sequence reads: CASSREGGANQPQHF. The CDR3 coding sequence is TGTGCCAGCAGTAGGGAGGGGGGGGCAAATCAGCCCCAGCATTTT.

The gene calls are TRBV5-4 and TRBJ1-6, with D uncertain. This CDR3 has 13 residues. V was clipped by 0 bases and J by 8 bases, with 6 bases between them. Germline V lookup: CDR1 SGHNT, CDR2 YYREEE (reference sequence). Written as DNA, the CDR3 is TGTGCCAGCAGCTTGGAGTCGGATTCACCCCTCCACTTT. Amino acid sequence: CASSLESDSPLHF.

The CDR3 is CASSSSRGYGYTF. CDR3 in DNA: TGTGCCAGCAGCTCGAGCAGGGGGTATGGCTACACCTTC. This rearrangement joins TRBV11-2 to TRBJ1-2, with 7 positions matching TRBD1. This CDR3 has 13 residues. The germline CDR1 and CDR2 sequences are SGHAT and FQNNGV. The V segment lost 4 bases and the J segment 5 bases; nucleotides outside the gene matches: 4.

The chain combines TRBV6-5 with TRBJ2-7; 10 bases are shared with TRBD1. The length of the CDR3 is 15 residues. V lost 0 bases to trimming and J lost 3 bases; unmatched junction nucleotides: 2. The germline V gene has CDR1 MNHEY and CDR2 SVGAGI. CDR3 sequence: CASSYSRDRGYEQYF. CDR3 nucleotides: TGTGCCAGCAGTTACTCGAGGGACAGGGGCTACGAGCAGTACTTC.

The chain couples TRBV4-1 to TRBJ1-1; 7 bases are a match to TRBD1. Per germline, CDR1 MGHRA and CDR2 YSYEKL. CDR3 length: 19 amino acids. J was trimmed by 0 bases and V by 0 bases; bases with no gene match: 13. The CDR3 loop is CASSQEPPQGVLMNTEAFF. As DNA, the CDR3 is TGCGCCAGCAGCCAAGAACCGCCCCAGGGGGTGCTTATGAACACTGAAGCTTTCTTT.

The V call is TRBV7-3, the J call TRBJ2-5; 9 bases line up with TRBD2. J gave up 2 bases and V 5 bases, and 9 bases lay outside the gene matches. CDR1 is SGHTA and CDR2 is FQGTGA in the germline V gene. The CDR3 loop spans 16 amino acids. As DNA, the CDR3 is TGTGCCAGCAGCCCCTGGGGGCGGGGGGGACAAGAGACCCAGTACTTC. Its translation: CASSPWGRGGQETQYF.

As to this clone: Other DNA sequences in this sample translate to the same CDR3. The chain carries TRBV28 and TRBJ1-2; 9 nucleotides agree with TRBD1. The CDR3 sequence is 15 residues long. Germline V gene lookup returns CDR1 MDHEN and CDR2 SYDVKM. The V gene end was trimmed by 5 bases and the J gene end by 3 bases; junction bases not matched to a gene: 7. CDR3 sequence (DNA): TGTGCCAGCAGTAGCCGGACAGGGGTATACTATGGCTACACCTTC. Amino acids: CASSSRTGVYYGYTF.

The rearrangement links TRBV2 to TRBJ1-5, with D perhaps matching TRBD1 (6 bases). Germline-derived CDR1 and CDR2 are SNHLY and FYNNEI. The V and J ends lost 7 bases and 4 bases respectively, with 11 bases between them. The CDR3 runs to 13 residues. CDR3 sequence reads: CASIGQKNQPQHF. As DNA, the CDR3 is TGTGCCAGCATCGGACAGAAAAATCAGCCCCAGCATTTT.

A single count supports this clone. DNA for the CDR3: TGTGCCAGCAGCTTACGACGGAGGGAGACCCAGTACTTC. Protein sequence: CASSLRRRETQYF. V and J are TRBV7-3 and TRBJ2-5; tentatively, D is TRBD2 (5 bases). Trimming took off 2 bases at V and 5 bases at J, with 9 bases between the two ends. Germline lookup yields CDR1 SGHTA and CDR2 FQGTGA. The CDR3 length is 13 residues.

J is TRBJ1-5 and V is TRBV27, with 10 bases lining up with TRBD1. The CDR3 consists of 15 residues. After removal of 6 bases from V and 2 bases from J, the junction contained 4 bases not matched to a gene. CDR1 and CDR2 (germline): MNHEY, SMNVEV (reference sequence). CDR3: CASSPGTGGNQPQHF. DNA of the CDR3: TGTGCCAGCAGCCCCGGGACAGGGGGCAATCAGCCCCAGCATTTT.

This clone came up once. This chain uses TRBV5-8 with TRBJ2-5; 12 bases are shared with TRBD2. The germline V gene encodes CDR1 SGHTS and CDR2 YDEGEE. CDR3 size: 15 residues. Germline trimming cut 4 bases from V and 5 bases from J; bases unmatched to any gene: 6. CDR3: CASSRGLAGGETQYF. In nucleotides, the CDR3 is TGTGCCAGCAGCCGGGGACTAGCGGGTGGGGAGACCCAGTACTTC.

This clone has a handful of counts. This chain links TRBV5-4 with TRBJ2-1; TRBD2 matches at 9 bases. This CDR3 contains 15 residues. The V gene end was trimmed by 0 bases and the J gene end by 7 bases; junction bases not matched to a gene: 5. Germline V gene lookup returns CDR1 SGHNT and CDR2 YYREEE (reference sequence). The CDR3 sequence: CASSLGLAGRNEQFF. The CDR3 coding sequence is TGTGCCAGCAGCTTGGGCCTAGCGGGGAGGAATGAGCAGTTCTTC. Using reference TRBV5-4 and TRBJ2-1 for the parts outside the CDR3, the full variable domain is ETGVTQSPTHLIKTRGQQVTLRCSSQSGHNTVSWYQQALGQGPQFIFQYYREEENGRGNFPPRFSGLQFPNYSSELNVNALELDDSALYLCASSLGLAGRNEQFFGPGTRLTVL.

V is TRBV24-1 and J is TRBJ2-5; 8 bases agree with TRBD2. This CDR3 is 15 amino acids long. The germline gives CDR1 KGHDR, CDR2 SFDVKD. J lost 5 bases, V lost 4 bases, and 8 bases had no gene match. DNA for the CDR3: TGTGCCACCAGTGAACCTCGGGGGGGCGTGGAGACCCAGTACTTC. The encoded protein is CATSEPRGGVETQYF.

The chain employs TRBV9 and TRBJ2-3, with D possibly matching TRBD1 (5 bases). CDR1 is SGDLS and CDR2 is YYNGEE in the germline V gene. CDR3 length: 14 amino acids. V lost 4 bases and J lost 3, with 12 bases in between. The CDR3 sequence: CASSQGERTDTQYF. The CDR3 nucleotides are TGTGCCAGCAGCCAAGGGGAAAGGACAGATACGCAGTATTTT. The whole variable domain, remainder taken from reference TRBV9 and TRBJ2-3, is DSGVTQTPKHLITATGQRVTLRCSPRSGDLSVYWYQQSLDQGLQFLIQYYNGEERAKGNILERFSAQQFPDLHSELNLSSLELGDSALYFCASSQGERTDTQYFGPGTRLTVL.